This passage covers 15 T cell receptor beta chains from one sample sequenced in a study of OX40 agonist ivuxolimab in advanced cancers. This table comes from immunoSEQ multiplex PCR, and its TCRdb copy is limited to in-frame clones, with some not included. Among roughly 79,000 clones, 70% to 90% were seen once, and the ten largest hold 15% to 20%. The source was CD4+ or CD8+ T cells sorted from blood, collected in a trial of the OX40 agonist ivuxolimab. Receptors originate from an adult with an advanced solid tumor such as melanoma, head and neck, liver or kidney cancer.

The rearrangement uses TRBV28 and TRBJ1-2; 10 bases match TRBD1. V shed 11 bases, J shed 2 bases, and the junction held 8 bases outside the gene matches. The germline V gene has CDR1 MDHEN and CDR2 SYDVKM. The CDR3 has 14 residues. The chain's CDR3 is CASSRDRGNYGYTF. The CDR3 DNA is TGTGCCTCGTCCCGGGACAGGGGCAACTATGGCTACACCTTC.

V is TRBV5-1 and J is TRBJ2-3; TRBD2 matches at 8 bases. V trimming: 0 bases; J trimming: 6 bases; junction bases outside the gene matches: 9. The V gene's germline CDR1 is SGHRS and CDR2 YFSETQ. This CDR3 contains 16 residues. CDR3 residues: CASSLARAGRGDTQYF. In DNA form, the CDR3 reads TGCGCCAGCAGCTTGGCCCGGGCCGGGAGGGGGGATACGCAGTATTTT.

The rearrangement uses TRBV28 and TRBJ2-3, with 9 bases that match TRBD2. This CDR3 is built from 15 residues. V lost 3 bases and J lost 9; bases outside the gene matches: 10. Per germline, CDR1 MDHEN and CDR2 SYDVKM. The CDR3, as DNA: TGTGCCAGCAGTTTCCCCCTAGCGGGGTTAGGGACGCAGTATTTT. Protein product: CASSFPLAGLGTQYF.

CDR3 sequence reads: CASSEIAGRRTDTQYF. The CDR3 coding sequence is TGCGCCAGCAGTGAAATAGCGGGAAGGCGGACAGATACGCAGTATTTT. V and J are TRBV10-2 and TRBJ2-3, with 8 nucleotides matching TRBD2. The CDR3 runs 16 residues. Germline values: CDR1 WSHSY, CDR2 SAAADI. Losses at the gene ends were 3 bases for V and 3 bases for J; bases not matched to a gene: 8.

The rearrangement uses TRBV11-3 and TRBJ2-2, with 10 bases fitting TRBD1. The V segment lost 1 base and the J segment 0 bases; nucleotides outside the gene matches: 5. The germline CDR1 and CDR2 sequences are SGHNT and YENEEA. CDR3 length: 18 residues. CDR3 amino acids: CASSLGLGQGSNTGELFF. As DNA, the CDR3 is TGTGCCAGCAGCTTAGGGCTGGGACAGGGGTCGAACACCGGGGAGCTGTTTTTT.

The V and J genes are TRBV25-1 and TRBJ2-1, with D unresolved. CDR1 MGHDK and CDR2 SYGVNS come from the germline V gene. The germline V and J ends were trimmed by 6 bases and 10 bases, with 10 bases remaining between them. The CDR3 contains 11 residues. For the CDR3, the DNA is TGTGCCAGCAGGCTTGTTGACGAGCAGTTCTTC. The encoded protein is CASRLVDEQFF.

J is TRBJ1-2 and V is TRBV6-5; perhaps TRBD1 as D (6 bases). Trimming took 6 bases from V and 3 from J, leaving 17 bases between them. CDR3 length: 15 residues. Germline V gives CDR1 MNHEY, CDR2 SVGAGI. CDR3 in amino acids: CASSSNFGQYYGYTF. The DNA of the CDR3 is TGTGCCAGCAGCAGCAACTTTGGACAGTACTATGGCTACACCTTC.

This chain links TRBV5-1 with TRBJ2-5; 8 bases map to TRBD2. Germline CDR1 and CDR2: SGHRS and YFSETQ. J lost 1 base, V lost 2 bases, and 7 bases had no gene match. This CDR3 comprises 16 residues. This CDR3 reads CASSFRAGALQETQYF. The CDR3 DNA reads TGCGCCAGCAGCTTCCGAGCGGGAGCCCTCCAAGAGACCCAGTACTTC.

The rearrangement joins TRBV6-6 to TRBJ1-1; 7 bases agree with TRBD1. Germline V gene lookup returns CDR1 MNHNY and CDR2 SVGAGI (reference sequence). J lost 11 bases, V lost 8 bases, and 8 bases had no gene match. The CDR3 is made up of 11 amino acids. CDR3: CASGRTGVAFF. In nucleotides, the CDR3 is TGTGCCAGCGGTCGCACAGGGGTGGCTTTCTTT.

The rearrangement uses TRBV19 and TRBJ1-1; D gene uncertain. This CDR3 contains 13 residues. Trimming left V 6 bases short and J 4 bases short, with 12 bases between. Germline V gene lookup returns CDR1 LNHDA and CDR2 SQIVND (reference sequence). The DNA for the CDR3 is TGTGCCAGTAGCAACTCGGTGGGCACTGAAGCTTTCTTT. This codes for CASSNSVGTEAFF.

The chain couples TRBV9 to TRBJ2-5; 7 bases fit TRBD2. CDR3 length equals 15 residues. With V trimmed by 1 base and J by 2 bases, 5 bases remained unmatched. Per the germline V gene, CDR1 is SGDLS and CDR2 is YYNGEE. CDR3 loop: CASSVMAGRQETQYF. CDR3 sequence (DNA): TGTGCCAGCAGCGTAATGGCCGGGAGGCAAGAGACCCAGTACTTC.

This chain connects TRBV4-1 to TRBJ2-1; D is perhaps TRBD2 (5 bases). This CDR3 has 14 residues. The V gene lost 0 bases and the J gene lost 8 bases, with 11 bases spanning the gap. Germline assignment: CDR1 MGHRA and CDR2 YSYEKL. In nucleotides, the CDR3 is TGCGCCAGCAGCCAAGACGGCCTAGCCCATGAGCAGTTCTTC. It translates to CASSQDGLAHEQFF.

The V gene is TRBV6-5, the J gene TRBJ1-2; TRBD1 aligns across 8 bases. CDR1 and CDR2 (germline): MNHEY, SVGAGI. J was trimmed by 2 bases and V by 5 bases; bases with no gene match: 4. The CDR3 sequence is 14 residues long. DNA for the CDR3: TGTGCCAGCAGTCGATACAGGGGGAACTATGGCTACACCTTC. Its translation: CASSRYRGNYGYTF.

The chain links TRBV28 to TRBJ1-1, with D perhaps matching TRBD1 (5 bases). V lost 6 bases and J 0 bases, leaving 17 bases between the germline ends. This CDR3 comprises 16 residues. Germline CDR1 reads MDHEN; CDR2 reads SYDVKM. The CDR3 region has the DNA TGTGCCAGCAGGCCCGCGGGGCGCAATTTGAACACTGAAGCTTTCTTT. This sequence encodes CASRPAGRNLNTEAFF.

J is TRBJ2-3 and V is TRBV6-1; no clear D gene. CDR3 length: 12 residues. Trimming stripped 0 bases from V and 3 bases from J, with 1 base between. Germline V gene data show CDR1 as MNHNS and CDR2 as SASEGT. The DNA for the CDR3 is TGTGCCAGCAGTGAAGCTACAGATACGCAGTATTTT. Amino acid sequence: CASSEATDTQYF.